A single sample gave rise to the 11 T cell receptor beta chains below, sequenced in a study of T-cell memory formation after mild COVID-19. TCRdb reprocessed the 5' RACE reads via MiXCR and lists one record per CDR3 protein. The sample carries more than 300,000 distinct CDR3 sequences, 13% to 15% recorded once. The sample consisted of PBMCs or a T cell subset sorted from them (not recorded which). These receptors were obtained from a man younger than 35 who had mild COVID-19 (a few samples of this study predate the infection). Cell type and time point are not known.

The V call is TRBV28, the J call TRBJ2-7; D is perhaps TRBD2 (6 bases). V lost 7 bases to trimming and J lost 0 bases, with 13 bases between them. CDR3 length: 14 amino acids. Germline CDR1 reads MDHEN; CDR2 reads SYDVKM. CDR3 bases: TGTGCCAGCACCTCGGGGGATAGCTCCTACGAGCAGTACGTC. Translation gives CASTSGDSSYEQYV.

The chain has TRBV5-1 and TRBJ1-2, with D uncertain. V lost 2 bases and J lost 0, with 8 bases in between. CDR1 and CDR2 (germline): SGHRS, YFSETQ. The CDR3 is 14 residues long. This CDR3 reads CASSLPNSNYGYTF. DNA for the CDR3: TGCGCCAGCAGCTTACCCAATTCTAACTATGGCTACACCTTC.

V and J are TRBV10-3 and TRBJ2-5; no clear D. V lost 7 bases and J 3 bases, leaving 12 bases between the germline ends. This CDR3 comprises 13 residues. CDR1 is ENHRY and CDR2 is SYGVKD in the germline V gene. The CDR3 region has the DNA TGTGCCATCACAAAAGGCATGGAAGAGACCCAGTACTTC. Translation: CAITKGMEETQYF.

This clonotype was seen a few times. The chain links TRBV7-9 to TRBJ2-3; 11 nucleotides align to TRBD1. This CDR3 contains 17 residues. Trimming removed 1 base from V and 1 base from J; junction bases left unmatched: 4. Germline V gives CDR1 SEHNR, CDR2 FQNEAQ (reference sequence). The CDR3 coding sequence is TGTGCCAGCAGCTTAGGGACAGGGGGCCTAGGCACAGATACGCAGTATTTT. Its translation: CASSLGTGGLGTDTQYF.

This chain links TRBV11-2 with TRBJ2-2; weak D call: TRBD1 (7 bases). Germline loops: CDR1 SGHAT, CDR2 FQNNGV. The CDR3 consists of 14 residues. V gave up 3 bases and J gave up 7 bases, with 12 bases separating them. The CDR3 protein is CASSFAGGGGELFF. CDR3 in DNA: TGTGCCAGCAGCTTTGCAGGGGGAGGCGGGGAGCTGTTTTTT.

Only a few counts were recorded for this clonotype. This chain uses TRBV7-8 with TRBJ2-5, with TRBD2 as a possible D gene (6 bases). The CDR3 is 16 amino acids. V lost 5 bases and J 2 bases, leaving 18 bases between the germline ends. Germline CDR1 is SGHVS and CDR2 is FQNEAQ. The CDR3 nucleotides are TGTGCCAGCAGCATTAGCCGCCGGGACTTACAAGAGACCCAGTACTTC. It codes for CASSISRRDLQETQYF. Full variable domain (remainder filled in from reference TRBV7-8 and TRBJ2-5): GAGVSQSPRYKVAKRGQDVALRCDPISGHVSLFWYQQALGQGPEFLTYFQNEAQLDKSGLPSDRFFAERPEGSVSTLKIQRTQQEDSAVYLCASSISRRDLQETQYFGPGTRLLVL.

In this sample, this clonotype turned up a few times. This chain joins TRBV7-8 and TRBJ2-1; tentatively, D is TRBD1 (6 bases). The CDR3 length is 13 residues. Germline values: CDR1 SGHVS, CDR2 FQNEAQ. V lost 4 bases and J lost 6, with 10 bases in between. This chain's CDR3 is CASSSDSPNEQFF. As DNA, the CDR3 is TGTGCCAGCAGCTCGGACAGCCCCAATGAGCAGTTCTTC.

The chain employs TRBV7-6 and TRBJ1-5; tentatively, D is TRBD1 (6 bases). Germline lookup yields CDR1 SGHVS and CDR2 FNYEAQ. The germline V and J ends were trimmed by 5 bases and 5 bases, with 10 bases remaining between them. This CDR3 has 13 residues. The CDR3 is CASSTDSHQPQHF. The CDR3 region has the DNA TGTGCCAGCAGCACGGACAGCCATCAGCCCCAGCATTTT.

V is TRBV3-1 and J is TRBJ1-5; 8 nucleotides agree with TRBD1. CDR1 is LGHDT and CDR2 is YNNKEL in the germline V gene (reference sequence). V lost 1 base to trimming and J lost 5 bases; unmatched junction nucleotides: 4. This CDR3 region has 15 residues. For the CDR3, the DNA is TGTGCCAGCAGCCAAGCCTCAGGGGGCGATCAGCCCCAGCATTTT. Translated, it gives CASSQASGGDQPQHF. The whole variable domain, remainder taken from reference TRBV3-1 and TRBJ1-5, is DTAVSQTPKYLVTQMGNDKSIKCEQNLGHDTMYWYKQDSKKFLKIMFSYNNKELIINETVPNRFSPKSPDKAHLNLHINSLELGDSAVYFCASSQASGGDQPQHFGDGTRLSIL.

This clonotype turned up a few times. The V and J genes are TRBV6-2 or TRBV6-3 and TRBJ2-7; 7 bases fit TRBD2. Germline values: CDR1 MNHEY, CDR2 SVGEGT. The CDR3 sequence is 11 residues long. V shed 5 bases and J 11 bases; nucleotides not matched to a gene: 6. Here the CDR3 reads CASSPGLVKYV. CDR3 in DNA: TGTGCCAGCAGTCCCGGACTAGTGAAGTACGTC.

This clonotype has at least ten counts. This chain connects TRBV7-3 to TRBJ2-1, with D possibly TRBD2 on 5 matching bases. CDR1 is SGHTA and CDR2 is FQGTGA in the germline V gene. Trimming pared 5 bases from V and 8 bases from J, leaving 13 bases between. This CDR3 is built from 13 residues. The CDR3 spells CASSPSPEDEQFF. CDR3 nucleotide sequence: TGTGCCAGCAGCCCGAGCCCGGAGGATGAGCAGTTCTTC.